The 3 T cell receptor beta chains in this list originate from one sample, sequenced in a study of blood T cell repertoires in COVID-19 (dated by TCRdb to about 2020). Libraries were made using the immunoSEQ multiplex PCR assay. Here the immuneACCESS table is served through TCRdb, limited to in-frame sequences with V and J called. Missing clones are a known gap in these copies; in checked studies unresolved V genes cover under half, and the rest lacks a known reason. The table for this sample lists 350,000 or so clones; 65% to 90% of them were counted only once. In total, the top ten clones hold 4% to 5% of the sample. The sample taken for sequencing was PBMCs or T cells enriched from blood (not recorded which). These receptors were obtained from a woman aged 40 to 55 with acute COVID-19.

J is TRBJ2-7 and V is TRBV18, with D perhaps matching TRBD1 (6 bases). Germline-derived CDR1 and CDR2 are KGHSH and LQKENI. This CDR3 is built from 17 residues. The V gene lost 1 base and the J gene lost 2 bases, with 18 bases spanning the gap. CDR3 nucleotides: TGTGCCAGCTCACCACTCCGGGACACAACCACAGCCTACGAGCAGTACTTC. Translation gives CASSPLRDTTTAYEQYF.

The chain uses TRBV3-1 (or the pseudogene TRBV3-2) and TRBJ1-2; TRBD1 agrees at 9 bases. The CDR3 runs 15 residues. Trimming removed 0 bases from V and 4 bases from J; junction bases left unmatched: 3. Per germline, CDR1 LGHDT and CDR2 YNNKEL (reference sequence). The CDR3 loop reads CASSQEQGAGYGYTF. Written as DNA, the CDR3 is TGTGCCAGCAGCCAAGAACAGGGGGCCGGCTATGGCTACACCTTC.

J is TRBJ1-2 and V is TRBV10-3; 9 bases align to TRBD1. The CDR3 is 16 residues long. J gave up 4 bases and V 7 bases, and 13 bases lay outside the gene matches. Looked up from germline, CDR1 is ENHRY and CDR2 is SYGVKD. The CDR3 region is CAITPGQGINPYGYTF. CDR3 nucleotides: TGTGCCATCACCCCGGGACAGGGTATTAATCCCTATGGCTACACCTTC.